The entry that follows covers one TCR beta chain sequence. What it recognizes is unknown. This table comes from immunoSEQ multiplex PCR, and its TCRdb copy is limited to in-frame clones, with some not included. The sample includes some 150,000 clones, more than 70% seen only once; the top ten take about 3.2%. The entry originates in a study of T cell responses to AZD1222 COVID-19 vaccine. Study-wide points: Females made up more of the donors, who were largely white British, and clonal diversity may have come out too low. Scientists sampled the repertoires only once the peak T cell response had passed.

Trimming took 0 bases from V and 0 from J, leaving 9 bases between them. The length of the CDR3 is 15 residues. Germline-derived CDR1 and CDR2 are SGDLS and YYNGEE. This TCR derives from an adult in good health. This chain connects TRBV9 to TRBJ1-2; D is uncertain. Source: peripheral blood, taken on day 0 of MenACWY control vaccination. CDR3 region: CASSVAGNTNYGYTF. CDR3 in DNA: TGTGCCAGCAGCGTAGCAGGCAATACTAACTATGGCTACACCTTC.